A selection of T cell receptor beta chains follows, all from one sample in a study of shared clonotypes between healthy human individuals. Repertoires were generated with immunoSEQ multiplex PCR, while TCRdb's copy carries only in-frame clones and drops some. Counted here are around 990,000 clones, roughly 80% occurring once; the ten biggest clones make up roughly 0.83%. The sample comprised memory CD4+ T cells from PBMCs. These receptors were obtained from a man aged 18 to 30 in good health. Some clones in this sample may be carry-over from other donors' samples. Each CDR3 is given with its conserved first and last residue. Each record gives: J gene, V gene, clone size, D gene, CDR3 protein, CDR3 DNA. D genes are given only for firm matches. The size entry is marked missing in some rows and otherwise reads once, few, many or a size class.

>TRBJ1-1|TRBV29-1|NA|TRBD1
CSVGQNDRGGTEAFF
TGCAGCGTTGGGCAGAACGACAGGGGCGGCACTGAAGCTTTCTTT
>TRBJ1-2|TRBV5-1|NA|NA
CASSLRASTTGGGYTF
TGCGCCAGCAGTCTCCGGGCCTCAACTACGGGGGGTGGCTACACCTTC
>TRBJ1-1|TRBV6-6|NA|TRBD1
CASDRGRTEAFF
TGTGCCAGCGACAGGGGTCGCACTGAAGCTTTCTTT
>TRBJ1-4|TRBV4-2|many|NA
CASSQDQGEKLFF
TGTGCCAGCAGCCAAGACCAGGGTGAAAAACTGTTTTTT
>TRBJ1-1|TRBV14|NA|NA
CASSQGAITEAFF
TGTGCCAGCAGCCAAGGGGCAATCACTGAAGCTTTCTTT
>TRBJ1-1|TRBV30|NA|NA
CARRGMNTEAFF
TGTGCCCGGAGGGGCATGAACACTGAAGCTTTCTTT
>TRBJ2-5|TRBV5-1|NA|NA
CASSLEEPDQETQYF
TGCGCCAGCAGCTTGGAGGAGCCCGACCAAGAGACCCAGTACTTC
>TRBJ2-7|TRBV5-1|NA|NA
CASSPQGGAREQYF
TGCGCCAGCAGCCCCCAGGGGGGAGCGAGGGAGCAGTACTTC
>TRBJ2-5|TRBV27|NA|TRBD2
CASSPPPGTSGQETQYF
TGTGCCAGCAGTCCCCCCCCCGGGACTAGCGGACAAGAGACCCAGTACTTC
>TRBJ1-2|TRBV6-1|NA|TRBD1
CASSDQGGQSYGYTF
TGTGCCAGCAGCGACCAAGGGGGCCAATCATATGGCTACACCTTC
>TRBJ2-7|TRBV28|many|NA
CASSLSRLYEQYF
TGTGCCAGCAGTTTATCCCGTCTCTACGAGCAGTACTTC
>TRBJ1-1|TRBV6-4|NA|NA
CASSVYQNTEAFF
TGTGCCAGCAGCGTTTACCAGAACACTGAAGCTTTCTTT
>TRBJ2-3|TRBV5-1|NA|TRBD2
CASGGRASTDTQYF
TGCGCCAGTGGCGGGAGGGCCAGCACAGATACGCAGTATTTT
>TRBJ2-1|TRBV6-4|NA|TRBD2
CASSRERGGPDEQFF
TGTGCCAGCTCTAGAGAGCGGGGGGGCCCGGATGAGCAGTTCTTC